These 23 T cell receptor beta chains were all obtained from the same sample, sequenced in a study of blood T cell repertoires in COVID-19. TCRdb keeps only in-frame clones here, not all; method: immunoSEQ multiplex PCR. This table holds around 500,000 clones, around 89% found once. Sequenced input: PBMCs or T cells enriched from blood (not recorded which). Every receptor here comes from a woman between 35 and 50 years old who had recovered from COVID-19.

The V gene is TRBV3-1 (or the pseudogene TRBV3-2), the J gene TRBJ2-1; 14 nucleotides match TRBD2. Germline CDR1 reads LGHDT; CDR2 reads YNNKEL (reference sequence). After removal of 4 bases from V and 5 bases from J, the junction contained 4 bases not matched to a gene. The CDR3 has 16 amino acids. The CDR3 nucleotides read TGTGCCAGCAGCCCGCTGGGACTAGCGGGGGACAATGAGCAGTTCTTC. The encoded protein is CASSPLGLAGDNEQFF.

The chain is built from TRBV5-4 and TRBJ1-5; tentatively, D is TRBD1 (6 bases). Germline-derived CDR1 and CDR2 are SGHNT and YYREEE (reference sequence). The CDR3 has 16 amino acids. V lost 0 bases, J lost 6 bases, and 16 bases lay in between. CDR3 nucleotide sequence: TGTGCCAGCAGCTTGGAGCCTGGGGGGGACACTCAGCCCCAGCATTTT. This gives the protein CASSLEPGGDTQPQHF.

This rearrangement joins TRBV24-1 to TRBJ1-1; no firm D call. The ends were cut back, 2 bases at V and 0 bases at J, with 3 bases in the middle. The germline V gene encodes CDR1 KGHDR and CDR2 SFDVKD. This CDR3 is 13 amino acids long. The CDR3 loop reads CATSDSLNTEAFF. In DNA form, the CDR3 reads TGTGCCACCAGTGATTCCTTGAACACTGAAGCTTTCTTT.

This chain connects TRBV5-1 to TRBJ2-1, with D possibly matching TRBD1 (9 bases). This CDR3 region has 19 residues. Germline V lookup: CDR1 SGHRS, CDR2 YFSETQ. V was pared by 1 base and J by 6 bases, with 26 bases between. CDR3 sequence reads: CASSLHRTGAAGGGNEQFF. The DNA of the CDR3 is TGCGCCAGCAGCTTGCATCGGACAGGGGCTGCGGGGGGTGGCAATGAGCAGTTCTTC.

For this clone: Other DNA sequences in this sample translate to the same CDR3. The CDR3 region is CASSLGGGNQPQHF. CDR3 nucleotides: TGTGCCAGCAGTTTGGGGGGGGGCAATCAGCCCCAGCATTTT. The V call is TRBV27, the J call TRBJ1-5; D perhaps matches TRBD1 (5 bases). The CDR3 runs to 14 residues. Germline V gives CDR1 MNHEY, CDR2 SMNVEV (reference sequence). The V end was cut by 3 bases, the J end by 2 bases, with 8 bases between.

The rearrangement uses TRBV6-5 and TRBJ2-1; 8 bases agree with TRBD1. Trimming at V came to 6 bases and at J to 8 bases, leaving 12 bases not matched to a gene. Germline V gene data show CDR1 as MNHEY and CDR2 as SVGAGI. The CDR3 is made up of 15 amino acids. CDR3 bases: TGTGCCAGCAGGCCAGGACAGGGTTTGTATTATGAGCAGTTCTTC. It yields the protein CASRPGQGLYYEQFF.

The chain couples TRBV30 to TRBJ1-1, with unresolved D. Trimming pared 2 bases from V and 4 bases from J, leaving 11 bases between. The length of the CDR3 is 13 residues. Germline V gene lookup returns CDR1 GTSNPN and CDR2 SVGIG (reference sequence). CDR3 sequence: CAWSRTEGTEAFF. For the CDR3, the DNA is TGTGCCTGGAGTAGGACCGAGGGCACTGAAGCTTTCTTT.

This clone was counted at least ten times. Here the CDR3 DNA reads TGTGCCAGCAGCCCACAAGCGGTAGACTATGGCTACACCTTC. It encodes CASSPQAVDYGYTF. The genes are TRBV9 and TRBJ1-2; D not certain. Germline CDR1 reads SGDLS; CDR2 reads YYNGEE. Trimming removed 4 bases at V and 3 bases at J, with 13 bases between. The CDR3 consists of 14 residues.

Remarks on this clone: At one boundary the junction diverges from the germline segment, which might be a read error. The chain carries TRBV19 and TRBJ1-4, with TRBD1 identical over 7 bases. There are 14 residues in the CDR3. Germline CDR1 and CDR2: LNHDA and SQIVND (reference sequence). The CDR3 region has the DNA TGTGCCAGTAGGATAGACCAAACAGGGGATCAACTGTTTTTT. This sequence encodes CASRIDQTGDQLFF.

This rearrangement joins TRBV18 to TRBJ2-5; 8 bases fit TRBD1. This CDR3 is 15 amino acids long. From germline, CDR1 is KGHSH and CDR2 LQKENI. Unmatched junction bases numbered 3, after V lost 1 base and J lost 2 bases. CDR3 sequence: CASSPRTGPQETQYF. As DNA, the CDR3 is TGTGCCAGCTCACCACGGACAGGGCCGCAAGAGACCCAGTACTTC.

This chain connects TRBV5-1 to TRBJ2-2; a weak D match, TRBD1 (5 bases). With 3 bases removed from V and 5 bases from J, the gap between germline ends came to 14 bases. The CDR3 is made up of 15 amino acids. Germline V lookup: CDR1 SGHRS, CDR2 YFSETQ. This CDR3 is CASSYGALGTGELFF. The CDR3 DNA reads TGCGCCAGCAGCTATGGGGCCCTGGGAACCGGGGAGCTGTTTTTT.

The chain combines TRBV4-3 with TRBJ2-1, with a tentative D call TRBD2 (6 bases). V lost 5 bases, J lost 4 bases, and 15 bases lay in between. Per germline, CDR1 LGHNA and CDR2 YSLEER. The CDR3 spans 15 residues. CDR3 DNA: TGCGCCAGCAGCGGAGTCGGGGACTTGTACAATGAGCAGTTCTTC. This encodes CASSGVGDLYNEQFF.

The chain recombines TRBV2 with TRBJ1-5; D not certain. The CDR3 spans 14 residues. CDR1 and CDR2 (germline): SNHLY, FYNNEI. The V end lost 1 base, the J end lost 4 bases, and 8 bases lay between the germline ends. The CDR3 sequence is CASSEGNGNQPQHF. The CDR3 bases are TGTGCCAGCAGTGAAGGGAACGGGAATCAGCCCCAGCATTTT.

The chain carries TRBV28 and TRBJ1-2; no firm D call. Per germline, CDR1 MDHEN and CDR2 SYDVKM. Between the trimmed V and J ends, which lost 2 bases and 8 bases, there was a span of 6 bases. This CDR3 contains 11 residues. The CDR3 DNA follows: TGTGCCAGCAGTTTAGCAGGCGGCTACACCTTC. Residues: CASSLAGGYTF.

The rearrangement joins TRBV24-1 to TRBJ1-2; a weak D match, TRBD1 (6 bases). The germline gives CDR1 KGHDR, CDR2 SFDVKD. CDR3 length equals 12 residues. With 2 bases removed from V and 8 bases from J, the gap between germline ends came to 8 bases. CDR3 DNA: TGTGCCACCAGTGATTACAGGGAGGGCTACACCTTC. It codes for CATSDYREGYTF.

The rearrangement links TRBV27 to TRBJ1-3; D remains unclear. CDR1 is MNHEY, CDR2 SMNVEV, per germline (reference sequence). Trimming cost V 3 bases and J 0 bases, with 9 bases left between them. This CDR3 has 15 residues. Written as DNA, the CDR3 is TGTGCCAGCAGTTTGGCGGGCGGCTCTGGAAACACCATATATTTT. Its protein product is CASSLAGGSGNTIYF.

The chain has TRBV2 and TRBJ2-5; 9 nucleotides agree with TRBD2. This CDR3 contains 14 residues. V trimming: 4 bases; J trimming: 5 bases; junction bases outside the gene matches: 5. Per the germline V gene, CDR1 is SNHLY and CDR2 is FYNNEI. The CDR3 protein is CASSVLAGSETQYF. CDR3 bases: TGTGCCAGCAGTGTCCTAGCGGGATCTGAGACCCAGTACTTC.

The chain links TRBV27 to TRBJ2-7, with a tentative D call TRBD1 (6 bases). This CDR3 has 14 amino acids. V was clipped by 6 bases and J by 6 bases, with 18 bases between them. Germline CDR1 and CDR2: MNHEY and SMNVEV (reference sequence). CDR3 amino acids: CASSQRIQGGEQYF. The CDR3 DNA follows: TGTGCCAGCAGCCAGCGGATACAGGGTGGCGAGCAGTACTTC.

The J gene is TRBJ1-5, the V gene TRBV7-8, with D uncertain. The CDR3 runs to 17 residues. Trimming removed 1 base from V and 2 bases from J, with 15 bases in between. Germline values: CDR1 SGHVS, CDR2 FQNEAQ. The CDR3 sequence: CASSLVYYGRRNQPQHF. The DNA of the CDR3 is TGTGCCAGCAGCTTAGTTTATTACGGGAGGCGCAATCAGCCCCAGCATTTT.

V is TRBV18 and J is TRBJ2-7, with 9 positions matching TRBD1. Trimming cost V 2 bases and J 3 bases; bases outside gene matches: 2. CDR1 is KGHSH, CDR2 LQKENI, per germline. The CDR3 covers 14 residues. CDR3 coding DNA: TGTGCCAGCTCACCAACGACAGGGGGCTACGAGCAGTACTTC. This gives the protein CASSPTTGGYEQYF.

This chain connects TRBV25-1 to TRBJ2-1; the match to TRBD1 covers 7 bases. CDR3 size: 16 residues. The ends lost 8 bases at V and 7 bases at J; junction bases unmatched: 17. Germline assignment: CDR1 MGHDK and CDR2 SYGVNS. The CDR3 spells CASSGQVTYALNEQFF. The CDR3 DNA is TGTGCCAGCTCCGGACAGGTTACGTATGCGCTGAATGAGCAGTTCTTC.

V usage is TRBV19 and J usage is TRBJ1-2, with TRBD1 matching 10 bases. Germline CDR1 LNHDA, CDR2 SQIVND (reference sequence). V was pared by 5 bases and J by 8 bases, with 8 bases of the junction left unmatched. This CDR3 comprises 14 residues. The CDR3 DNA reads TGTGCCAGTAGTTACCGGGACAGGGGATGGGGCTACACCTTC. Translated, it gives CASSYRDRGWGYTF.

The CDR3 loop reads CASSQVGGAVGTIYF. The DNA of the CDR3 is TGCGCCAGCAGCCAAGTTGGTGGGGCAGTGGGCACCATATATTTT. V gene TRBV4-1 combines with J gene TRBJ1-3; TRBD1 is a possible D gene (5 bases). Germline V CDR1 and CDR2: MGHRA, YSYEKL. CDR3 length equals 15 residues. V was cut by 1 base and J by 9 bases, with 16 bases left in between.